A single count supports the clone carrying this T cell receptor beta chain. The sample comes from a study of blood T cell repertoires in COVID-19. Study-level background: Italy, Spain and the United States were the sources of the convalescent and acute COVID-19 samples. T cells, B-cell-depleted T cells, or PBMCs provided the cDNA or gDNA that served as material.

Libraries were prepared by immunoSEQ multiplex PCR; TCRdb keeps only in-frame clonotypes and omits some of them. The table shows about 210,000 clones, with about 87% occurring only once. Germline-derived CDR1 and CDR2 are MDHEN and SYDVKM. With 4 bases removed from V and 6 bases from J, the gap between germline ends came to 9 bases. The CDR3 extends over 12 amino acids. V usage is TRBV28 and J usage is TRBJ1-2; D unresolved. The source is a man between 65 and 79 years old with acute or convalescent COVID-19. What was sequenced was peripheral blood. The CDR3 is CASSSGWDGYTF. CDR3 sequence (DNA): TGTGCCAGCAGTTCGGGTTGGGATGGCTACACCTTC.